The rows below give T cell receptor beta chains drawn from one sample of a study of tumor and adjacent non-tumor tissue in lung cancer. Each CDR3 protein gets one entry after TCRdb re-called the multiplex PCR reads with MiXCR. The table has 75,000 to 80,000 distinct CDR3 sequences, about 80% seen once. The sample was distant non-tumor lung tissue. Receptor source: a man in his 70s with non-small cell lung cancer. Both conserved end residues are part of each CDR3. A D gene is named only where the DNA matches it firmly. Clone size is stated in some rows and not others, as once, few, many or a class when expanded.

size	J	V	length	D	DNA	CDR3
.	TRBJ2-2	TRBV11-2	15	.	TGTGCCAGCAGCTTAGTGGGCGCAGTTGCCGGGGAGCTGTTTTTT	CASSLVGAVAGELFF
.	TRBJ2-2	TRBV6-1	15	TRBD2	TGTGCCAGCAACCCAGCGGGGGGAGACACCGGGGAGCTGTTTTTT	CASNPAGGDTGELFF
.	TRBJ2-7	TRBV14	14	.	TGTGCCAGCGGCCACCTCAATAGGGTAGGGGGTTATTCTTTC	CASGHLNRVGGYSF
.	TRBJ2-3	TRBV24-1	16	.	TGTGCCACACAAGGTGAAGGTGGTTACCGCACAGATACGCAGTATTTT	CATQGEGGYRTDTQYF
.	TRBJ2-7	TRBV6-1	13	.	TGTGCCAACAGTGAACAGTTCTTCTACGAGCAGTACTTC	CANSEQFFYEQYF
.	TRBJ2-7	TRBV12-5	12	.	TGTACTAGTGGCCCAAACCCGGAGGAGCAGCACTTC	CTSGPNPEEQHF
many	TRBJ2-1	TRBV10-1	16	TRBD2	TGCGCCAGCAGTGACCCTACTAGCGGGGACTACAATGAGCAGTTCTTC	CASSDPTSGDYNEQFF
.	TRBJ2-5	TRBV5-5	13	.	TGTACCAGCAGCTTGGTCATTCCGGAGACCCAGTATTTC	CTSSLVIPETQYF
many	TRBJ2-2	TRBV6-2/TRBV6-3	14	.	TGTGCCAGCAAACGGGGGCGAAACACCGGGGAGCTGTTTTTT	CASKRGRNTGELFF
.	TRBJ2-1	TRBV11-2	18	.	TGTGCCAGCAGCTTAGATCGTCTGGGGCGGACTTGCTACAATGAACAGTTCTTC	CASSLDRLGRTCYNEQFF
.	TRBJ1-1	TRBV28	16	.	TGTGTCAGCAGTTTATCATCGTTGGGCAGGGCGGCTGAAGCTTTCTTT	CVSSLSSLGRAAEAFF
.	TRBJ2-7	TRBV5-6	14	.	TGTACGAGCAGCAATGGACAGTCAGTCCACGAGCAGTACTTC	CTSSNGQSVHEQYF
.	TRBJ1-5	TRBV12-3/TRBV12-4	15	TRBD1	TGTGCCAGCAGTTTATGGACAGGGGGAAATCGGCCCCAGCATTTT	CASSLWTGGNRPQHF
.	TRBJ1-6	TRBV6-2/TRBV6-3	14	.	TGTGCCAGCAGTGAACCTAGCAAGGATTCACCACTCCACTTT	CASSEPSKDSPLHF
.	TRBJ2-5	TRBV20-1	13	.	TGCAGTGCTAGTTACGGGTATGAACAGAACCAGTACTTC	CSASYGYEQNQYF
.	TRBJ1-5	TRBV6-1	12	.	TGTGCCAGCAATGAATATCCTCGGCCCCACCATTTT	CASNEYPRPHHF
.	TRBJ1-1	TRBV11-3	16	TRBD1	TGTCCCAGCAGCTCCCGGGACAGAACCCTGAACACTGAAGCCCTCTTT	CPSSSRDRTLNTEALF
many	TRBJ2-2	TRBV4-2	18	TRBD2	TGTGCCAGCAGCCAATGGACTAGCGGGAGGGCGGACACCGGGGAGCTGTTTTTT	CASSQWTSGRADTGELFF
.	TRBJ2-1	TRBV11-2	14	.	TGTGCCAGCAGCTTACAGGGGAGCTACAATGAGCAGATCTTC	CASSLQGSYNEQIF
many	TRBJ2-2	TRBV27	18	.	TGTGCCAGCAGTTCTCTTTATTTAGAGGGCAGGGAGGCCGGGGAGCTGTTTTTT	CASSSLYLEGREAGELFF
.	TRBJ1-1	TRBV10-3	15	.	TGTGCCATCATTGAGCCTCAGGCGCATGTCACTGAAGCTTTCTTT	CAIIEPQAHVTEAFF
.	TRBJ2-7	TRBV29-1	9	TRBD1	TGCAGCACCGGGACAGAGCAGTATTTC	CSTGTEQYF
.	TRBJ2-1	TRBV5-4	15	TRBD2	TGTGCCAGCAACTTGTCGACTAGCGGGAACAATGAGCAGTTCTTC	CASNLSTSGNNEQFF
.	TRBJ2-7	TRBV5-6	15	TRBD1	TGTGCCAGCTGCTTGGGACAGGGGGCTAATTACGAGCAGTACTTC	CASCLGQGANYEQYF
.	TRBJ2-3	TRBV11-3	16	.	TGTGCCAGCAGCTCCTTCAGCGGAATGGGCACAGATACGCAGTATTTT	CASSSFSGMGTDTQYF
.	TRBJ2-1	TRBV28	15	.	TGTGCCAGCCTTCGCGACGGGAGTTCCTACAATGAGCAGTTCTTC	CASLRDGSSYNEQFF
.	TRBJ1-1	TRBV28	15	.	TGTGCCAGCAGTTTATGGTCCAGTTACTACACTGAAACTTTCTTT	CASSLWSSYYTETFF
.	TRBJ1-2	TRBV6-5	14	.	TGTGTCAGCAGACGCCCGGCAGATAACTATGGCTACACCTTC	CVSRRPADNYGYTF
.	TRBJ2-5	TRBV6-1	16	TRBD1	TGTGCCAGCAGTGAAGCCCTCGGGACAGCCCGAGAGACCCAGTACTTC	CASSEALGTARETQYF
medium-sized	TRBJ2-1	TRBV11-1	17	TRBD2	TGTGCCAGCAGCTCCACCTTTAGCGGGAGGTCCGTCAATGAGCAGTTCTTC	CASSSTFSGRSVNEQFF
.	TRBJ2-2	TRBV29-1	14	.	TGCAGCGGTGACTCAGGGGTCAAGACTGGGGAGCTGTTTTTT	CSGDSGVKTGELFF